What follows are 9 T cell receptor beta chains derived from one specimen sequenced in a study of OX40 agonist ivuxolimab in advanced cancers. TCRdb keeps only in-frame clones here, not all; method: immunoSEQ multiplex PCR. This table holds 28,000 or so clones, around 87% found once. The sample was CD4+ or CD8+ T cells sorted from blood, taken in a trial of the OX40 agonist ivuxolimab. The receptors originated from an adult with an advanced solid tumor such as melanoma, head and neck, liver or kidney cancer.

The chain joins TRBV28 to TRBJ2-5; 9 bases map to TRBD1. The trim removed 2 bases at V and 3 bases at J, leaving 7 bases unmatched. Germline lookup yields CDR1 MDHEN and CDR2 SYDVKM. The CDR3 contains 16 residues. As DNA, the CDR3 is TGTGCCAGCAGTTTAATAGGGACAGGGTCGGAAGAGACCCAGTACTTC. Protein: CASSLIGTGSEETQYF. Complete variable domain (other parts from reference TRBV28 and TRBJ2-5): DVKVTQSSRYLVKRTGEKVFLECVQDMDHENMFWYRQDPGLGLRLIYFSYDVKMKEKGDIPEGYSVSREKKERFSLILESASTNQTSMYLCASSLIGTGSEETQYFGPGTRLLVL.

The chain recombines TRBV27 with TRBJ2-7; 7 nucleotides agree with TRBD2. The CDR3 is 13 amino acids. V trimming: 4 bases; J trimming: 3 bases; junction bases outside the gene matches: 3. Germline CDR1 is MNHEY and CDR2 is SMNVEV (reference sequence). CDR3 nucleotide sequence: TGTGCCAGCAGTTCACGGGGGGTCTACGAGCAGTACTTC. Its translation: CASSSRGVYEQYF.

The rearrangement joins TRBV7-8 to TRBJ2-2; TRBD2 might be the D (7 bases). Trimming left V 7 bases short and J 5 bases short, with 17 bases between. CDR3 length: 15 amino acids. CDR1 and CDR2 from the germline V gene are SGHVS and FQNEAQ. The CDR3 spells CASTLGGGVTGELFF. DNA of the CDR3: TGTGCCAGCACCCTAGGGGGGGGAGTAACCGGGGAGCTGTTTTTT.

The V gene is TRBV9, the J gene TRBJ2-1; 13 bases agree with TRBD2. Germline CDR1 reads SGDLS; CDR2 reads YYNGEE. J lost 15 bases, V lost 4 bases, and 10 bases had no gene match. The CDR3 has 14 amino acids. CDR3 coding DNA: TGTGCCAGCAGCCCTTTCGGACTAGCGGGGGCGCGGTTCTTC. This codes for CASSPFGLAGARFF.

V usage is TRBV5-4 and J usage is TRBJ2-5; either TRBD1 or TRBD2 may supply D (5 bases each). Per the germline V gene, CDR1 is SGHNT and CDR2 is YYREEE (reference sequence). Trimming removed 0 bases from V and 4 bases from J, with 13 bases in between. The CDR3 has 15 residues. CDR3 nucleotide sequence: TGTGCCAGCAGCTTGGAAGAGGAGAGGGGAGAGACCCAGTACTTC. Translation: CASSLEEERGETQYF.

Here the CDR3 DNA reads TGTGCTAGTGTCAAAAAGAGGAAGGCAGACCACTATGGCTACACCTTC. This codes for CASVKKRKADHYGYTF. V and J are TRBV12-5 and TRBJ1-2; D is unclear. The germline CDR1 and CDR2 sequences are LGHNT and FRNRAP. The CDR3 loop spans 16 amino acids. V gave up 7 bases and J gave up 3 bases, with 21 bases separating them.

J is TRBJ2-1 and V is TRBV5-8; TRBD2 matches 9 bases. V dropped 4 bases and J dropped 3; count of bases not matched to a gene: 5. The CDR3 has 15 residues. From germline, CDR1 is SGHTS and CDR2 YDEGEE. The DNA for the CDR3 is TGTGCCAGCAGCCCCGGGACTAGCAGCTACAATGAGCAGTTCTTC. Protein: CASSPGTSSYNEQFF.

V usage is TRBV13 and J usage is TRBJ1-1; possible D gene TRBD1, 5 bases. Germline V gene sequence: CDR1 PRHDT, CDR2 FYEKMQ (reference sequence). The CDR3 extends over 18 amino acids. The V end lost 0 bases, the J end lost 1 base, and 18 bases lay between the germline ends. The CDR3 sequence is CASSLGASSTGPNTEAFF. Here the CDR3 DNA reads TGTGCCAGCAGCTTAGGGGCCTCCTCTACAGGCCCGAACACTGAAGCTTTCTTT.

The chain couples TRBV5-6 to TRBJ2-7; TRBD1 matches at 7 bases. The CDR3 covers 14 residues. With 0 bases clipped from V and 6 bases from J, the junction kept 6 bases outside the gene matches. CDR1 and CDR2 (germline): SGHDT, YYEEEE. The CDR3 sequence: CASSLGTGGSEQYF. For the CDR3, the DNA is TGTGCCAGCAGCTTGGGGACAGGAGGCTCCGAGCAGTACTTC.